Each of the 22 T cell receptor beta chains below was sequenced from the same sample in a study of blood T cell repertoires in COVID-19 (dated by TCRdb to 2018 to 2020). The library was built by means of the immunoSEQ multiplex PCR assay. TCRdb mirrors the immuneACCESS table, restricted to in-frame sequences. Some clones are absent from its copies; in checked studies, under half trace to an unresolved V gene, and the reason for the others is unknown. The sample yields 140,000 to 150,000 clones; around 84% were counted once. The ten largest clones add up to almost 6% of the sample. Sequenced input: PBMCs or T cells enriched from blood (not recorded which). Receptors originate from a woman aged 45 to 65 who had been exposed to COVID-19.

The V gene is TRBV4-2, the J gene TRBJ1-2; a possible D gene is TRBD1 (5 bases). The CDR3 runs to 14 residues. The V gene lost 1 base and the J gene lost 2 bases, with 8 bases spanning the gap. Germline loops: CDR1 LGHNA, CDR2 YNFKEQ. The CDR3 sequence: CASSQVRGNYGYTF. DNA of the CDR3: TGTGCCAGCAGCCAAGTTCGGGGGAACTATGGCTACACCTTC.

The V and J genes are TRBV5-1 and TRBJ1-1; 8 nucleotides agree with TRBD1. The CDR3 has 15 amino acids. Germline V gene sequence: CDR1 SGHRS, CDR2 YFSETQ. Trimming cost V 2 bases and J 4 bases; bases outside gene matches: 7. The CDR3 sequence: CASSFQAGGSTEAFF. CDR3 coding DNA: TGCGCCAGCAGCTTCCAGGCAGGGGGCTCCACTGAAGCTTTCTTT. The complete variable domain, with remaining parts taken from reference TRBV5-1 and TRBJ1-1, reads KAGVTQTPRYLIKTRGQQVTLSCSPISGHRSVSWYQQTPGQGLQFLFEYFSETQRNKGNFPGRFSGRQFSNSRSEMNVSTLELGDSALYLCASSFQAGGSTEAFFGQGTRLTVV.

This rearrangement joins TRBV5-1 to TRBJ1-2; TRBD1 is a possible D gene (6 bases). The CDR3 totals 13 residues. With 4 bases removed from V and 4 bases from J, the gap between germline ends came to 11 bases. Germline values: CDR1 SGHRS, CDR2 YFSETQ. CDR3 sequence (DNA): TGCGCCAGCAGCGCCGGGACAAGCTATGGCTACACCTTC. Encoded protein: CASSAGTSYGYTF.

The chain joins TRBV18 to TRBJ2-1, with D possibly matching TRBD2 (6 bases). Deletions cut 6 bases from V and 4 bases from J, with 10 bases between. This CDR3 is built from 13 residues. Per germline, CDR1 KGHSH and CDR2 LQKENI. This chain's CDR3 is CASSGDSYNEQFF. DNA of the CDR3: TGTGCCAGCTCCGGGGACTCTTACAATGAGCAGTTCTTC.

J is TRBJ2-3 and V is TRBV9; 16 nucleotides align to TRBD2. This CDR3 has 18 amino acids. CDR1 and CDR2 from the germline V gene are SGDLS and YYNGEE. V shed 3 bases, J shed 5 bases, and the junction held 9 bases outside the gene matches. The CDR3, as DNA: TGTGCCAGCAGCGCGGGACTAGCGGGAGGGCCTGTCGGAGATACGCAGTATTTT. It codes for CASSAGLAGGPVGDTQYF. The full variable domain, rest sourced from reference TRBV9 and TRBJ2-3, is DSGVTQTPKHLITATGQRVTLRCSPRSGDLSVYWYQQSLDQGLQFLIQYYNGEERAKGNILERFSAQQFPDLHSELNLSSLELGDSALYFCASSAGLAGGPVGDTQYFGPGTRLTVL.

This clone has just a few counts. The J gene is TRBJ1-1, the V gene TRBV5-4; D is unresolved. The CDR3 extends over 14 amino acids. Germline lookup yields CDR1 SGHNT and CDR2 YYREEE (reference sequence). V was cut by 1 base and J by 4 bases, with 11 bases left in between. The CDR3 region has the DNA TGTGCCAGCAGCTTGTCCTCCCGGAGCACTGAAGCTTTCTTT. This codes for CASSLSSRSTEAFF.

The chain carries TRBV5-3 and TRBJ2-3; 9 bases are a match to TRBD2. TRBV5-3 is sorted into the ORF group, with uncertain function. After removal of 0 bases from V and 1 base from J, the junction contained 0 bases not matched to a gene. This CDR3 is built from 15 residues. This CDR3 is CARSLASGGTDTQYF. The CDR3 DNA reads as TGTGCCAGAAGCTTGGCTAGCGGGGGCACAGATACGCAGTATTTT.

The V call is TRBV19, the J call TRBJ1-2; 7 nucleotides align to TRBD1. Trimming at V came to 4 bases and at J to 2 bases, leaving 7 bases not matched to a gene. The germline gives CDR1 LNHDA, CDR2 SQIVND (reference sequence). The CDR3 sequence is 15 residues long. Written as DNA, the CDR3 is TGTGCCAGTAGTAGCAGGACAGGATCGAACTATGGCTACACCTTC. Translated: CASSSRTGSNYGYTF.

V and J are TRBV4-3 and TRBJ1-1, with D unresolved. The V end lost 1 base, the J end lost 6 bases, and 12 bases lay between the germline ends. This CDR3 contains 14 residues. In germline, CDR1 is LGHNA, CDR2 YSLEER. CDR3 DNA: TGCGCCAGCAGCCAAGTTTCCAGGAGGCCTGAAGCTTTCTTT. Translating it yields CASSQVSRRPEAFF.

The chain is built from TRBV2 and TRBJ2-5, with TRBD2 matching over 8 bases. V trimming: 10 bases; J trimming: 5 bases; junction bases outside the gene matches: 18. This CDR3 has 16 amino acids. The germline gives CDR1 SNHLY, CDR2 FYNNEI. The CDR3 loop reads CATGGGLGPFGETQYF. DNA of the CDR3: TGTGCCACCGGGGGGGGACTAGGGCCTTTCGGGGAGACCCAGTACTTC.

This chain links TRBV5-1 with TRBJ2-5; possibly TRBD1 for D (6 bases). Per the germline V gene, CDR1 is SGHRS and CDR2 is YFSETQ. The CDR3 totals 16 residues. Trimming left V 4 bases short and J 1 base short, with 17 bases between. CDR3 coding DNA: TGCGCCAGCAGCGGCCTCCGGGACATGATCCAAGAGACCCAGTACTTC. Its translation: CASSGLRDMIQETQYF.

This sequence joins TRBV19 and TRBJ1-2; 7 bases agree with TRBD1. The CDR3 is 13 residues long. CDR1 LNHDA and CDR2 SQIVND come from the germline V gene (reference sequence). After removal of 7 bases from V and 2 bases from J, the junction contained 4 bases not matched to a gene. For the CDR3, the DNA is TGTGCCAGTACCGGACAGGCCAACTATGGCTACACCTTC. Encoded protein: CASTGQANYGYTF.

The CDR3 sequence is CASRRETEGAEAFF. The CDR3 bases are TGCGCCAGCAGGCGGGAAACGGAGGGGGCGGAAGCTTTCTTT. The rearrangement uses TRBV5-1 and TRBJ1-1, with 7 positions matching TRBD1. Trimming cost V 5 bases and J 8 bases; bases outside gene matches: 12. The CDR3 covers 14 residues. Per the germline V gene, CDR1 is SGHRS and CDR2 is YFSETQ.

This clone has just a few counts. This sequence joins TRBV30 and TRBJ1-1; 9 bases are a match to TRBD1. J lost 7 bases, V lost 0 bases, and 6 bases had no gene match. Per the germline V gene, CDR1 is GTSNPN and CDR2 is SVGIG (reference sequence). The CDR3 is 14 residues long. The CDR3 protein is CAWSVGTGGNEAFF. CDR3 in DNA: TGTGCCTGGAGTGTCGGCACAGGGGGCAATGAAGCTTTCTTT.

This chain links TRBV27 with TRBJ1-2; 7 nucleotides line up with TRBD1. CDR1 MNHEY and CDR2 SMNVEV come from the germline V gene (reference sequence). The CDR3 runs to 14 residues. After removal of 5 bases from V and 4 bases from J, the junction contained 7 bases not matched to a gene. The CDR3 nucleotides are TGTGCCAGCAGTACCCGACAGGGCCCCTATGGCTACACCTTC. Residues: CASSTRQGPYGYTF.

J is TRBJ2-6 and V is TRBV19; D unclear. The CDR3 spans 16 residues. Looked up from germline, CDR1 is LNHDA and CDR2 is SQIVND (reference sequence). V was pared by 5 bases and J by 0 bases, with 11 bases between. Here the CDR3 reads CASSPATNSGANVLTF. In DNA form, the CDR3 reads TGTGCCAGTAGTCCCGCGACAAACTCTGGGGCCAACGTCCTGACTTTC. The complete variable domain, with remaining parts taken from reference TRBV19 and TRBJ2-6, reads DGGITQSPKYLFRKEGQNVTLSCEQNLNHDAMYWYRQDPGQGLRLIYYSQIVNDFQKGDIAEGYSVSREKKESFPLTVTSAQKNPTAFYLCASSPATNSGANVLTFGAGSRLTVL.

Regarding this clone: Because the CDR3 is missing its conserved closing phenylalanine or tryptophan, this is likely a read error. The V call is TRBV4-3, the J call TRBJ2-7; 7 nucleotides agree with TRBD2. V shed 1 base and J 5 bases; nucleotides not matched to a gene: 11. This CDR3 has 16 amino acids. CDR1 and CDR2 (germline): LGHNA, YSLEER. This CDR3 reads CASSQGLGGGSDEQYL. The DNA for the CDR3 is TGCGCCAGCAGCCAAGGGCTTGGGGGAGGGTCAGACGAGCAGTACCTC.

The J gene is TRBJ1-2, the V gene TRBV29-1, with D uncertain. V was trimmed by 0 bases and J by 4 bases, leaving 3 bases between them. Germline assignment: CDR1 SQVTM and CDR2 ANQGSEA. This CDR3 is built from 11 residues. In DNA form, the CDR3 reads TGCAGCGTTGAAGACCGCTATGGCTACACCTTC. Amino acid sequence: CSVEDRYGYTF.

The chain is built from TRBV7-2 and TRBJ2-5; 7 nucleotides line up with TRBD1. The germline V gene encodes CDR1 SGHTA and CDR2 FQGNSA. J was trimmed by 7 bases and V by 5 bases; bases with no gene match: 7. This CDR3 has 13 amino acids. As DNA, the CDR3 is TGTGCCAGCAGCGAACAGGGGCCCGGGACCCAGTACTTC. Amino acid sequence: CASSEQGPGTQYF.

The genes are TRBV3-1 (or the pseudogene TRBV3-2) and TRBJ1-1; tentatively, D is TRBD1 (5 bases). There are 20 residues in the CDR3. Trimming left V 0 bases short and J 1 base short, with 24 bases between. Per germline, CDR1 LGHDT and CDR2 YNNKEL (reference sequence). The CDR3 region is CASSQDWEGRVLSGNTEAFF. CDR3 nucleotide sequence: TGTGCCAGCAGCCAAGATTGGGAGGGGAGAGTCTTGTCCGGGAACACTGAAGCTTTCTTT.

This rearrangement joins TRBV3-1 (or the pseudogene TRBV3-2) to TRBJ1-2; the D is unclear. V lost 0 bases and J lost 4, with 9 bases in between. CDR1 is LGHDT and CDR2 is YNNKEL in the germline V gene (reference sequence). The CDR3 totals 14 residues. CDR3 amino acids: CASSQDTRSYGYTF. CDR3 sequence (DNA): TGTGCCAGCAGCCAAGATACGAGGAGCTATGGCTACACCTTC.

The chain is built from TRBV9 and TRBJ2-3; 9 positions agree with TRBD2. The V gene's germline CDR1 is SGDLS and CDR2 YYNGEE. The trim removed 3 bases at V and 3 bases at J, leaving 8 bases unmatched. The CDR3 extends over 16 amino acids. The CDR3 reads CASSDSAGGKTDTQYF. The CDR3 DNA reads TGTGCCAGCAGCGACTCAGCGGGGGGCAAAACAGATACGCAGTATTTT. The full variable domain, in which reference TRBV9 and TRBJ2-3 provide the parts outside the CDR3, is DSGVTQTPKHLITATGQRVTLRCSPRSGDLSVYWYQQSLDQGLQFLIQYYNGEERAKGNILERFSAQQFPDLHSELNLSSLELGDSALYFCASSDSAGGKTDTQYFGPGTRLTVL.